The present TCR beta chain was sequenced within a study of blood T cell repertoires in COVID-19 (dated by TCRdb to about 2020). For the study in its entirety: Samples from collaborators originated in the United States, Italy and Spain and spanned both the acute and convalescent phases of COVID-19. Subjects who had been exposed to COVID-19, were actively infected with it, or had recovered from it provided the deeply sampled blood TCRbeta repertoires that made up the dataset. The repertoires were made available in a free public database intended to serve as a resource for research on the immune response to SARS-CoV-2. The prospective study material was composed of cDNA or gDNA derived from T cells, B-cell-depleted T cells, or PBMCs. Sample metadata almost always included a de-identified subject ID, COVID-19 status, age in years and sex. Where available, HLA class I and class II types were obtained from metadata supplied by the sample provider rather than from assay-based typing. Samples came from the ongoing ImmuneRACE study (first 160 participants) plus 1,254 subjects from 6 global collaborators. Study-wide findings and limitations: The quantity of clinical and demographic metadata differed by source and by participant and was supplied without curation.

V is clipped by 5 bases and J by 3 bases, and the sequence between their germline boundaries is 11 bases long. Taken from the germline V gene, the CDR1 and CDR2 loops are SGHTA and FQGNSA. The CDR3 numbers 14 residues from cysteine through phenylalanine. The kept DNA is CDR3 alone, 42 bases in frame from the first base. TCRbeta CDR3 regions were amplified from genomic DNA using the immunoSEQ Assay, a bias-controlled multiplex PCR. In the authors' own workflow: The number of nucleated cells in each sample was estimated from the amplification of reference gene primers within the assay. To quantify the absolute abundance of each unique TCRbeta CDR3 rearrangement, sequence reads were collapsed and filtered. For each sample, productive Simpson clonality was calculated as the square root of Simpson's diversity index across productive rearrangements. Imported from immuneACCESS, the table was reduced by TCRdb to in-frame sequences with V and J called. These copies leave out some clones; in studies compared against another copy, an unresolved V gene accounts for under half, and the cause of the remainder is not known. V and J calls and clone size are those listed in that table; D and trimming were worked out from the DNA. For this sample there are 200,000 to 250,000 clones; about nine tenths appear just once. 0.87% of the sample goes to the ten largest clones.

Participants in the prospective study were enrolled through a virtual design, were aged roughly 18 to 90 years, and lived in roughly 26 United States geographic areas. In the prospective study, cohorts were assigned on the basis of participant-reported clinical history obtained from a screening survey and a study questionnaire. A participant counted as exposed if, within 2 weeks of entering the study, that participant had been in contact with someone who had a PCR-confirmed or clinician-diagnosed COVID-19 case. Mobile phlebotomists in the prospective study collected whole blood, serum and a nasopharyngeal or oropharyngeal swab from every participant. Over a roughly 2-month period, participants in the prospective study had the option of providing additional blood draws and questionnaires. Prospective study blood samples were shipped either frozen or at room temperature before DNA extraction. Comment on this clone: Its target antigen remains unknown. The sample holds no much larger clone one base away, and base qualities are not on file.

Input material: PBMCs or T cells enriched from blood (not recorded which). This TCR derives from a man aged 50-60 years who had been exposed to COVID-19. The V and J genes are TRBV7-2 and TRBJ2-1, with a weak D call of TRBD2 (5 bases match). In nucleotide form, the sequence is TGTGCCAGCAGCGCCGGGATCGTCTACAATGAGCAGTTCTTC. It is translated as CASSAGIVYNEQFF.